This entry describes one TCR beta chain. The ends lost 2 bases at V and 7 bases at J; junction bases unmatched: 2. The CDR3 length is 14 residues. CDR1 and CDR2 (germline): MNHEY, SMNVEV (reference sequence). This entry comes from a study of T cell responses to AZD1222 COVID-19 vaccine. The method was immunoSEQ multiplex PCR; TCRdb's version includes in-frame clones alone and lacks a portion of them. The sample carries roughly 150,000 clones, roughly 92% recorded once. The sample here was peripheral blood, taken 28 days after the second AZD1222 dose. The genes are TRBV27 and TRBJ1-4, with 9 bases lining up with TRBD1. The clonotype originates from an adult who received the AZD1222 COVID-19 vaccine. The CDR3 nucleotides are TGTGCCAGCAGTTTAGGGACAGGGTCTGAAAAACTGTTTTTT. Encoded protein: CASSLGTGSEKLFF.